The text below deals with one TCR beta chain. Its cognate antigen is unknown. The entry originates in a study of Ad26.COV2.S vaccination and SARS-CoV-2 variants. TCRdb keeps only in-frame clones here, not all; method: immunoSEQ multiplex PCR. This table holds about 390,000 clones, roughly 90% found once. Study-level findings and limits: Vaccinated and placebo-treated recipients had similar non-spike TCR breadth. Reportedly, spike-specific CD8+ and CD4+ T cell responses achieved substantial breadth once vaccination had taken place.

Stated treatment: about 20 received Ad26.COV2.S at low or high dose, single or two shots; about 5 received placebo; per-sample allocation not given. Sampling was done on day 63 after the first vaccine or placebo injection. Trimming removed 5 bases from V and 2 bases from J, with 21 bases in between. CDR1 and CDR2 from the germline V gene are MDHEN and SYDVKM. The length of the CDR3 is 17 residues. The chain recombines TRBV28 with TRBJ1-1; D unclear. Sequenced material: peripheral blood, taken in a trial of Ad26.COV2.S vaccine versus placebo. The TCR comes from a person between 18 and 60 years old who received the Ad26.COV2.S COVID-19 vaccine or a placebo. This CDR3 is CASSSSPKSVRNTEAFF. DNA of the CDR3: TGTGCCAGCAGTAGTTCACCAAAGTCAGTGAGAAACACTGAAGCTTTCTTT.